The clone carrying this T cell receptor (beta chain) has just a few counts. This sample is part of a study of T-cell reconstitution after alpha-beta-depleted transplantation in children. For TCRbeta, the library was prepared with unique molecular identifiers. TCRdb reprocessed the PCR reads with MiXCR, giving one entry per CDR3 protein. The sample includes a few hundred thousand distinct CDR3 sequences, approximately 16% of them seen just once. Trimming stripped 3 bases from V and 2 bases from J, with 19 bases between. Germline V gives CDR1 SGHVS, CDR2 FNYEAQ. The CDR3 has 17 residues. This chain uses TRBV7-6 with TRBJ2-5; unclear D gene. The material was PBMCs from the stem cell graft donor, obtained from the stem cell graft. The TCR comes from a human donor who donated a stem cell graft to a child with acute lymphoblastic leukemia. The CDR3 is CASSLLTIGALQETQYF. The CDR3 DNA reads as TGTGCCAGCAGCTTGCTCACAATAGGTGCCTTACAAGAGACCCAGTACTTC.